This T cell receptor beta chain comes out of a study of OX40 agonist ivuxolimab in advanced cancers. Study overall: The patients got ivuxolimab, which is an agonistic anti-OX40 (CD134) antibody.

There are 18 residues in the CDR3. Germline trimming cut 0 bases from V and 2 bases from J; bases unmatched to any gene: 8. Germline V gene data show CDR1 as SGDLS and CDR2 as YYNGEE. The study's findings and limits: The authors did not determine the antigen specificity of the expanded peripheral T cells. Nonresponders included some who also had low normalized T-cell clonal expansion.

Repertoires were generated with immunoSEQ multiplex PCR, while TCRdb's copy carries only in-frame clones and drops some. The data contain 53,000 or so clones, approximately 84% of them singletons. With regard to this clone: Its specificity is unknown.

This clonotype was obtained from an adult with an advanced solid tumor such as melanoma, head and neck, liver or kidney cancer. The starting material was CD4+ or CD8+ T cells sorted from blood, obtained in a trial of the OX40 agonist ivuxolimab. V gene TRBV9 combines with J gene TRBJ2-5, with 12 bases fitting TRBD2. The CDR3 reads CASSVGASGRGFQETQYF. For the CDR3, the DNA is TGTGCCAGCAGCGTAGGGGCTAGCGGGAGGGGGTTTCAAGAGACCCAGTACTTC.